Below are 20 T cell receptor beta chains sequenced from a single sample in a study of persistence of HIV-infected CD4 T cells. The stimulus was lysate of CMV-infected fibroblasts, 9 to 10 ug/mL. CD4+ T cells upregulating both CD40 ligand and CD69 were sorted as responding cells. Their antigens remain unidentified. This was the immunoSEQ version 4 assay in survey mode. Assay used: immunoSEQ multiplex PCR; TCRdb lists only in-frame clones, some missing. In the table there are 15,000 to 25,000 clones, 78% of which are singletons. Sequencing used CD4+ T cells sorted from PBMCs after approximately 19-hour stimulation, obtained from a patient who received antiretroviral therapy. These TCRs come from an adult man with HIV who was CMV-seropositive.

The DNA for the CDR3 is TGTGCCAGCAGTGAAGAAAGTCAAACCGGGAACATTCAGTACTTC. It codes for CASSEESQTGNIQYF. The rearrangement uses TRBV6-1 and TRBJ2-4, with D unclear. CDR1 and CDR2 (germline): MNHNS, SASEGT. V was pared by 1 base and J by 7 bases, with 14 bases between. CDR3 length: 15 amino acids.

This sequence joins TRBV15 and TRBJ2-7; 8 bases fit TRBD2. Per the germline V gene, CDR1 is LNHNV and CDR2 is YYDKDF (reference sequence). V shed 0 bases and J 2 bases; nucleotides not matched to a gene: 3. This CDR3 comprises 15 residues. CDR3 sequence reads: CATSRDRGGTYEQYF. The CDR3 nucleotides are TGTGCCACCAGCAGAGATCGGGGGGGTACCTACGAGCAGTACTTC.

V gene TRBV6-5 combines with J gene TRBJ2-1; D gene uncertain. Looked up from germline, CDR1 is MNHEY and CDR2 is SVGAGI. Trimming left V 10 bases short and J 4 bases short, with 5 bases between. This CDR3 has 10 amino acids. CDR3 bases: TGTGCCACGGCTTACAATGAGCAGTTCTTC. It encodes CATAYNEQFF.

CDR3 DNA sequence: TGCAGCGTTGAAGATAGCATAAAGGGAAAGGGTGGCTACACCTTC. Protein sequence: CSVEDSIKGKGGYTF. This sequence joins TRBV29-1 and TRBJ1-2, with D hard to call. CDR3 size: 15 residues. Per the germline V gene, CDR1 is SQVTM and CDR2 is ANQGSEA. The V gene lost 0 bases and the J gene lost 7 bases, with 18 bases spanning the gap.

The chain employs TRBV9 and TRBJ2-2; D may correspond to TRBD1 or TRBD2 (6 bases each). The CDR3 has 15 amino acids. CDR1 is SGDLS, CDR2 YYNGEE, per germline. Trimming shortened V by 6 bases and J by 4 bases, and 16 bases separated the two germline ends. The CDR3 coding sequence is TGTGCCAGCACTCCAGGGGCGGGGAGCACCGGGGAGCTGTTTTTT. This sequence encodes CASTPGAGSTGELFF.

The chain employs TRBV7-2 and TRBJ1-3; a weak D match, TRBD1 (5 bases). Germline loops: CDR1 SGHTA, CDR2 FQGNSA. The CDR3 has 15 amino acids. Trimming left V 1 base short and J 0 bases short, with 7 bases between. The CDR3 bases are TGTGCCAGCAGCTTAGTCCAGGGCTCTGGAAACACCATATATTTT. This translates into CASSLVQGSGNTIYF.

This rearrangement joins TRBV6-5 to TRBJ1-1, with D unclear. Trimming took off 5 bases at V and 5 bases at J, with 3 bases between the two ends. The CDR3 spans 10 residues. Germline CDR1 reads MNHEY; CDR2 reads SVGAGI. As DNA, the CDR3 is TGTGCCAGCAGTAAAACTGAAGCTTTCTTT. Translated, it gives CASSKTEAFF.

The rearrangement links TRBV5-6 to TRBJ2-2; 11 positions agree with TRBD1. Germline V gene lookup returns CDR1 SGHDT and CDR2 YYEEEE. After removal of 3 bases from V and 3 bases from J, the junction contained 10 bases not matched to a gene. This CDR3 comprises 18 residues. In nucleotides, the CDR3 is TGTGCCAGCAGCTCTATACAGGACAGGGGGCAGTACACCGGGGAGCTGTTTTTT. Protein sequence: CASSSIQDRGQYTGELFF. Using reference TRBV5-6 and TRBJ2-2 for the parts outside the CDR3, the full variable domain is DAGVTQSPTHLIKTRGQQVTLRCSPKSGHDTVSWYQQALGQGPQFIFQYYEEEERQRGNFPDRFSGHQFPNYSSELNVNALLLGDSALYLCASSSIQDRGQYTGELFFGEGSRLTVL.

CDR3 sequence: CATSPHSSGANVLTF. DNA for the CDR3: TGTGCCACCAGCCCCCACAGCTCTGGGGCCAACGTCCTGACTTTC. The rearrangement links TRBV24-1 to TRBJ2-6; D is unclear. Germline CDR1 reads KGHDR; CDR2 reads SFDVKD. V lost 7 bases, J lost 0 bases, and 9 bases lay in between. The CDR3 extends over 15 amino acids.

The chain employs TRBV14 and TRBJ2-3; a possible D gene is TRBD1 (6 bases). This CDR3 contains 18 residues. Trimming took off 3 bases at V and 6 bases at J, with 25 bases between the two ends. The germline CDR1 and CDR2 sequences are SGHDN and FVKESK. The CDR3 DNA reads TGTGCCAGCAGCCACAAGATATCATTTCAACAGGGTCTGGATACGCAGTATTTT. It yields the protein CASSHKISFQQGLDTQYF.

This chain joins TRBV6-5 and TRBJ1-2; D is possibly TRBD1 (5 bases). The CDR3 has 12 amino acids. V was shortened by 7 bases and J by 8 bases, with 14 bases between the two germline ends. Germline lookup yields CDR1 MNHEY and CDR2 SVGAGI. The CDR3 sequence: CASTQGLLGYTF. CDR3 DNA: TGTGCCAGCACTCAGGGACTTTTGGGCTACACCTTC.

This clone showed up just a few times. The chain combines TRBV6-1 with TRBJ1-2, with D maybe TRBD1 (5 bases). The V gene lost 1 base and the J gene lost 8 bases, with 14 bases spanning the gap. Per germline, CDR1 MNHNS and CDR2 SASEGT. The CDR3 runs to 14 residues. This chain's CDR3 is CASSEGGTSGGYTF. For the CDR3, the DNA is TGTGCCAGCAGTGAAGGGGGGACCTCGGGCGGCTACACCTTC.

This clone was seen a handful of times. This chain links TRBV7-2 with TRBJ2-3; D possibly corresponds to TRBD2 (5 bases). The V gene's germline CDR1 is SGHTA and CDR2 FQGNSA. The V end was cut by 4 bases, the J end by 6 bases, with 11 bases between. The CDR3 contains 13 residues. DNA of the CDR3: TGTGCCAGCAGCTCGGGATCCCTGGATACGCAGTATTTT. As protein: CASSSGSLDTQYF. The full variable domain, completed using reference TRBV7-2 and TRBJ2-3, is GAGVSQSPSNKVTEKGKDVELRCDPISGHTALYWYRQSLGQGLEFLIYFQGNSAPDKSGLPSDRFSAERTGGSVSTLTIQRTQQEDSAVYLCASSSGSLDTQYFGPGTRLTVL.

The chain links TRBV19 to TRBJ1-5; D ambiguous. Germline V CDR1 and CDR2: LNHDA, SQIVND (reference sequence). V was pared by 4 bases and J by 2 bases, with 9 bases between. CDR3 length: 14 residues. In nucleotides, the CDR3 is TGTGCCAGTAGTAACCCGGGTGGCAATCAGCCCCAGCATTTT. Translation: CASSNPGGNQPQHF.

This clone was found a few times. V is TRBV18 and J is TRBJ1-5; D is perhaps TRBD1 (6 bases). The CDR3 is 13 residues long. Trimming took 3 bases from V and 9 from J, leaving 12 bases between them. CDR1 is KGHSH, CDR2 LQKENI, per germline. In nucleotides, the CDR3 is TGTGCCAGCTCACCGGATCAGGGGAGGCCCCAGCATTTT. Translating it yields CASSPDQGRPQHF.

This clone came up a few times. The V and J genes are TRBV28 and TRBJ1-2, with D possibly being TRBD1 (5 bases). V was trimmed by 6 bases and J by 7 bases, leaving 15 bases between them. Germline V gene sequence: CDR1 MDHEN, CDR2 SYDVKM. The CDR3 covers 13 residues. CDR3 sequence (DNA): TGTGCCAGCAGCCAGGGAGGGGAGAGTGGCTACACCTTC. As protein: CASSQGGESGYTF.

In DNA form, the CDR3 reads TGTGCCAGCAGAGGCGGGACCACCTACGAGCAGTACTTC. Translated: CASRGGTTYEQYF. The V and J genes are TRBV3-1 (or the pseudogene TRBV3-2) and TRBJ2-7; a possible D gene is TRBD2 (6 bases). This CDR3 is built from 13 residues. The germline gives CDR1 LGHDT, CDR2 YNNKEL (reference sequence). V was pared by 6 bases and J by 2 bases, with 11 bases between.

This chain joins TRBV27 and TRBJ1-5, with D unclear. The CDR3 has 17 amino acids. Germline V gives CDR1 MNHEY, CDR2 SMNVEV (reference sequence). The V gene lost 1 base and the J gene lost 1 base, with 14 bases spanning the gap. The CDR3 loop is CASSLFAPGPSNQPQHF. In DNA form, the CDR3 reads TGTGCCAGCAGTTTATTTGCACCGGGCCCCAGCAATCAGCCCCAGCATTTT.

J is TRBJ1-1 and V is TRBV5-4; 9 bases fit TRBD1. Trimming at V came to 3 bases and at J to 1 base, leaving 4 bases not matched to a gene. The germline V gene has CDR1 SGHNT and CDR2 YYREEE (reference sequence). This CDR3 region has 15 residues. The CDR3: CASSSGQGWNTEAFF. CDR3 nucleotides: TGTGCCAGCAGCTCCGGACAGGGGTGGAACACTGAAGCTTTCTTT.

The CDR3 sequence is CASSVESNQPQHF. The CDR3 DNA reads as TGTGCCAGCTCGGTCGAGAGCAATCAGCCCCAGCATTTT. This chain links TRBV12-3 or TRBV12-4 with TRBJ1-5; D remains ambiguous. The V end lost 8 bases, the J end lost 1 base, and 9 bases lay between the germline ends. This CDR3 is 13 amino acids long.